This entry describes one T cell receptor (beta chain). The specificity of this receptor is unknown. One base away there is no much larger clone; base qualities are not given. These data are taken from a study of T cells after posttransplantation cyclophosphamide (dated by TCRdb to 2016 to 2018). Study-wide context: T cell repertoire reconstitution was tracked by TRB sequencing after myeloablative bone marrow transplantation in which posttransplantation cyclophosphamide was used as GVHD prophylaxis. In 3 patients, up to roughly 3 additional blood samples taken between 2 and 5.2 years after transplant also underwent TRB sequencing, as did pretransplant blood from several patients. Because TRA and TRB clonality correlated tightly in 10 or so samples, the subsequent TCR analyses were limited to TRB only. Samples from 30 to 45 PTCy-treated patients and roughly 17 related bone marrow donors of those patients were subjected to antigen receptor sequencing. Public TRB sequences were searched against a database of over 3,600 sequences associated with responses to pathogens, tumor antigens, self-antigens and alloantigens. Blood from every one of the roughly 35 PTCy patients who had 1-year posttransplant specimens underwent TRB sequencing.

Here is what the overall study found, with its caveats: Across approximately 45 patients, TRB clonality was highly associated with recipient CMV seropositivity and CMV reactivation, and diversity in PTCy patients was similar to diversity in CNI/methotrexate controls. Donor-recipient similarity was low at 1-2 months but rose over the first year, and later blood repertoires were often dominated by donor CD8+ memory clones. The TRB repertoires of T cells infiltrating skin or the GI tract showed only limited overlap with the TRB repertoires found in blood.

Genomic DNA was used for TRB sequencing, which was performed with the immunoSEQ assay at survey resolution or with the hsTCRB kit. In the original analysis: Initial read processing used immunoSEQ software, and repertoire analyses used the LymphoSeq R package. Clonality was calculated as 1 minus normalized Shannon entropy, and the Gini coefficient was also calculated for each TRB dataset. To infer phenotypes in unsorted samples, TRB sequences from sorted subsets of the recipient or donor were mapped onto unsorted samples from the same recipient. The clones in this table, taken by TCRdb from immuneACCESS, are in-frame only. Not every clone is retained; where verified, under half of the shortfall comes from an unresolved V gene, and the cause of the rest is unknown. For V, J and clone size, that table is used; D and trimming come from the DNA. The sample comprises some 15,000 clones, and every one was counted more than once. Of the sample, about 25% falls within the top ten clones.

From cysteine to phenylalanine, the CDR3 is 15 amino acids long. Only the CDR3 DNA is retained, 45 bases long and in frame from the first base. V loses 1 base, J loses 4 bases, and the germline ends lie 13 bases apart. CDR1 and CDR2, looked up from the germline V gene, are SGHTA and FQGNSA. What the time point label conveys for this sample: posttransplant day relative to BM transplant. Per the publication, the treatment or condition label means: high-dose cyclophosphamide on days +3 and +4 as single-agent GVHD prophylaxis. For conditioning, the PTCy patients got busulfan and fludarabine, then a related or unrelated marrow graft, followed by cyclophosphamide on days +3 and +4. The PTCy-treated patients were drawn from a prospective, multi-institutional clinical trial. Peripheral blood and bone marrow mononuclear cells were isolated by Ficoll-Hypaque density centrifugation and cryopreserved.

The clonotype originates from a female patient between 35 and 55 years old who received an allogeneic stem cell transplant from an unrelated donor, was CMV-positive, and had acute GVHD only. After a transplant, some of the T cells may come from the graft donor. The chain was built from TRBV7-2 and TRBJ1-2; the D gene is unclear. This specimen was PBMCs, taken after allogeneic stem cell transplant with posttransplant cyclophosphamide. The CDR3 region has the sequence CASSLDEGWGYGYTF. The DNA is TGTGCCAGCAGCTTAGATGAGGGATGGGGCTATGGCTACACCTTC.